These 18 T cell receptor beta chains were sequenced from one sample in a study of monozygotic twins with inflammatory bowel disease. Reprocessing the 5' RACE reads, TCRdb reports a single entry for every CDR3 protein and omits DNA. This table holds about 380,000 distinct CDR3 sequences. The source material was blood. These receptor sequences come from a human donor with ulcerative colitis or Crohn's disease, or a healthy co-twin of an affected twin (not recorded which).

The genes are TRBV19 and TRBJ2-5. CDR1 is LNHDA and CDR2 is SQIVND in the germline V gene (reference sequence). The CDR3 is made up of 14 amino acids. CDR3 amino acids: CASSITADQETQYF.

The chain links TRBV3-1 to TRBJ1-4. The CDR3 is made up of 15 amino acids. CDR1 is LGHDT, CDR2 YNNKEL, per germline (reference sequence). CDR3 sequence: CASSPRWELNEKLFF.

The CDR3 here is CASSSTPAVVADTQYF. The chain joins TRBV5-1 to TRBJ2-3; TCRdb returns TRBD2, unconfirmable since there is no DNA. Per the germline V gene, CDR1 is SGHRS and CDR2 is YFSETQ. The CDR3 extends over 16 amino acids.

The CDR3 region is CASSLWLGAATEAFF. The gene calls are TRBV12-3 or TRBV12-4 and TRBJ1-1; TCRdb indicates TRBD1, and absent DNA this call remains unverified. This CDR3 is built from 15 residues.

The chain uses TRBV5-1 and TRBJ1-1; TCRdb picks TRBD1, but there is no DNA to check that call. The CDR3 covers 18 residues. CDR1 is SGHRS and CDR2 is YFSETQ in the germline V gene. CDR3: CASSLSPSGMGLSPEAFF. Full variable domain (outside the CDR3, taken from reference TRBV5-1 and TRBJ1-1): KAGVTQTPRYLIKTRGQQVTLSCSPISGHRSVSWYQQTPGQGLQFLFEYFSETQRNKGNFPGRFSGRQFSNSRSEMNVSTLELGDSALYLCASSLSPSGMGLSPEAFFGQGTRLTVV.

The CDR3 here is CASSLVLQGGQPQHF. V and J are TRBV7-2 and TRBJ1-5. The germline CDR1 and CDR2 sequences are SGHTA and FQGNSA. This CDR3 is built from 15 residues. Full variable domain (remainder filled in from reference TRBV7-2 and TRBJ1-5): GAGVSQSPSNKVTEKGKDVELRCDPISGHTALYWYRQSLGQGLEFLIYFQGNSAPDKSGLPSDRFSAERTGGSVSTLTIQRTQQEDSAVYLCASSLVLQGGQPQHFGDGTRLSIL.

The chain has TRBV7-2 and TRBJ2-1. The germline V gene encodes CDR1 SGHTA and CDR2 FQGNSA. This CDR3 has 14 residues. The CDR3: CASSSGRLWGEQFF.

The V call is TRBV9, the J call TRBJ1-1. CDR1 and CDR2 (germline): SGDLS, YYNGEE. CDR3 size: 15 residues. The CDR3 loop is CASSPRGWFNTEAFF. Full variable domain (remainder filled in from reference TRBV9 and TRBJ1-1): DSGVTQTPKHLITATGQRVTLRCSPRSGDLSVYWYQQSLDQGLQFLIQYYNGEERAKGNILERFSAQQFPDLHSELNLSSLELGDSALYFCASSPRGWFNTEAFFGQGTRLTVV.

The chain employs TRBV11-2 and TRBJ2-3; TCRdb's assignment of TRBD2 cannot be checked, as there is no DNA. CDR3 length equals 18 residues. Germline V gives CDR1 SGHAT, CDR2 FQNNGV. This CDR3 reads CASSLIRVAGVGTDTQYF.

The chain links TRBV27 to TRBJ2-5. Germline V gene data show CDR1 as MNHEY and CDR2 as SMNVEV (reference sequence). The CDR3 length is 13 residues. This CDR3 reads CASSFLGQETQYF.

J is TRBJ2-5 and V is TRBV4-2; lacking DNA, the TRBD2 call made by TCRdb goes unchecked. The germline V gene has CDR1 LGHNA and CDR2 YNFKEQ. CDR3 length: 14 residues. This CDR3 reads CASSHGGAEETQYF.

The chain links TRBV7-2 to TRBJ1-6; TCRdb outputs TRBD1, but without DNA this stays unchecked. This CDR3 is built from 15 residues. Germline V gives CDR1 SGHTA, CDR2 FQGNSA. The CDR3 is CASSPQHSGNSPLHF.

The chain carries TRBV20-1 and TRBJ2-7; TCRdb designates TRBD1, a call that cannot be tested without DNA. The CDR3 contains 14 residues. Germline V lookup: CDR1 DFQATT, CDR2 SNEGSKA (reference sequence). CDR3 residues: CSASPPGRGSEQYF.

The J gene is TRBJ1-2, the V gene TRBV7-2; TCRdb returns TRBD1, unconfirmable since there is no DNA. From germline, CDR1 is SGHTA and CDR2 FQGNSA. The CDR3 has 15 amino acids. CDR3 loop: CASSLAGQGGYGYTF.

This sequence joins TRBV7-2 and TRBJ1-2; the D gene TCRdb calls, TRBD1, cannot be checked with no DNA. Germline CDR1 and CDR2: SGHTA and FQGNSA. This CDR3 region has 15 residues. This CDR3 is CASSLRYQGFYGYTF.

The V call is TRBV20-1, the J call TRBJ2-1; TCRdb names TRBD1, which stays unverified in the absence of DNA. This CDR3 is 13 amino acids long. Germline V gene lookup returns CDR1 DFQATT and CDR2 SNEGSKA (reference sequence). CDR3 residues: CSAPGQGPHEQFF.

The chain employs TRBV12-3 or TRBV12-4 and TRBJ2-2; TCRdb selects TRBD1, and the lack of DNA leaves this call unchecked. The CDR3 loop spans 14 amino acids. This CDR3 is CASSKQGEVGELFF.

The J gene is TRBJ2-7, the V gene TRBV4-3; TCRdb indicates TRBD1, and absent DNA this call remains unverified. The CDR3 sequence is 16 residues long. CDR1 is LGHNA and CDR2 is YSLEER in the germline V gene. The CDR3 loop reads CASSPRGTGGTYEQYF.